This T cell receptor (beta chain) was recovered during a study of vaccination and CD4 T cells after COVID-19. About the study: Once diagnosed, patients had post-COVID samples drawn a median around 110 days later (range 35 to 161). The cells in question were stimulated using overlapping spike peptides derived from SARS-CoV-2, HCoV-NL63, HCoV-OC43 and HCoV-229E.

Stated treatment: approximately nine-day PBMC culture with coronavirus spike peptide pools or control peptides (ViraFEST assay). ViraFEST used peptide pools to expand antigen-specific T cells and subsequently sequenced their TCRs. For this clonotype: Its antigen is currently unknown.

CD4+ T cells that had been cultured provided DNA sequenced with the Oncomine TCR Beta short-read assay. TCRdb ran MiXCR on the PCR reads and lists one entry per CDR3 protein. In the table there are more than 5,500 distinct CDR3 sequences, around two thirds of which are singletons. Trimming pared 1 base from V and 2 bases from J, leaving 13 bases between. This CDR3 spans 16 amino acids. CDR1 is SGHRS and CDR2 is YFSETQ in the germline V gene. The sequencing input was CD4+ T cells from blood, cultured in vitro. This chain links TRBV5-1 with TRBJ2-1; D possibly corresponds to TRBD2 (6 bases). The clonotype was recovered from a human donor who had recovered from COVID-19. The CDR3 loop is CASSLRWGVPYNEQFF. Here the CDR3 DNA reads TGCGCCAGCAGCTTGAGGTGGGGGGTCCCCTACAATGAGCAGTTCTTC. Full variable domain (rest looked up from reference TRBV5-1 and TRBJ2-1): KAGVTQTPRYLIKTRGQQVTLSCSPISGHRSVSWYQQTPGQGLQFLFEYFSETQRNKGNFPGRFSGRQFSNSRSEMNVSTLELGDSALYLCASSLRWGVPYNEQFFGPGTRLTVL.